The present T cell receptor beta chain was sequenced within a study of CD8+ T cells in alopecia areata. The CDR3 is made up of 13 amino acids. V was shortened by 7 bases and J by 7 bases, with 13 bases between the two germline ends. Per germline, CDR1 SNHLY and CDR2 FYNNEI. Investigators isolated RNA and reverse transcribed it into cDNA to act as the sequencing template. Clones were sequenced by immunoSEQ multiplex PCR, and TCRdb holds only the in-frame ones, with some missing. Of 150,000 to 200,000 clones detected, 50% to 70% appear once; the ten largest clones hold under 15%. Sequenced here: CD4+ T cells sorted from blood, sampled at week 0. The receptor comes from a human donor with alopecia areata. The V gene is TRBV2, the J gene TRBJ1-4; no firm D call. CDR3: CASNRAQSEKLFF. The CDR3 bases are TGTGCCAGCAATCGGGCCCAGAGTGAAAAACTGTTTTTT.